What follows is one T cell receptor beta chain and its context. Its specificity is not known. The source of the sample is a study of T-cell reconstitution after alpha-beta-depleted transplantation in children. Overall study results and limits: Expanded graft clones numbering several hundred reportedly gave rise to alpha-beta T cells about two months after transplant.

This sample's TCRbeta library carried unique molecular identifier barcodes. TCRdb analysed the PCR reads with MiXCR anew, one entry per CDR3 protein. The table records approximately 980,000 distinct CDR3 sequences, about 26% of them present only once. This TCR derives from a boy younger than two who had a stem cell transplant for SCID, so the T cells may come from the graft donor. The sample consisted of PBMCs, mostly from graft donor cells, taken 360 days after TCRalphabeta/CD19-depleted stem cell transplant.

The CDR3 spells CASSLNQRRDTIEKLFF. CDR3 coding DNA: TGTGCCAGCAGCTTAAATCAGCGCAGGGATACGATTGAAAAACTGTTTTTT. The chain carries TRBV11-1 and TRBJ1-4; a weak D match, TRBD1 (5 bases). V lost 2 bases, J lost 7 bases, and 20 bases lay in between. There are 17 residues in the CDR3. Germline V lookup: CDR1 SGHAT, CDR2 FQDESV (reference sequence).